A selection of T cell receptor beta chains follows, all from one sample in a study of T cells after yellow fever vaccination. In TCRdb, the 5' RACE reads were re-called with MiXCR into one record per CDR3 protein. The sample records a few hundred thousand distinct CDR3 sequences, about a sixth being singletons. Sequencing was performed on PBMCs, taken 5 days after the first yellow fever vaccination. The receptors stem from a man younger than 35 who received the YFV17D yellow fever vaccine. Each CDR3 is given without its conserved first and last residue.

len	j_gene	v_gene	CDR3aa
10	TRBJ1-4	TRBV6-2/TRBV6-3	ASSPGDEKLF
11	TRBJ1-6	TRBV14	ASSPRTDSPLH
11	TRBJ2-1	TRBV6-1	ASSTVPGSEQF
10	TRBJ2-7	TRBV30	AWGGDRVTVY
13	TRBJ1-2	TRBV20-1	SARDRDRRNYGYT
11	TRBJ2-1	TRBV12-3/TRBV12-4	ASSLAGVHEQF
12	TRBJ1-1	TRBV10-3	AIKSGSYYTEAF
13	TRBJ1-6	TRBV12-3/TRBV12-4	ASRWTGDRDSPLH
12	TRBJ2-2	TRBV4-1	ASSQGAETGELF
12	TRBJ2-3	TRBV2	AIKEGAGTDTQY
14	TRBJ2-5	TRBV7-3	ASSLMGAGTQETQY
13	TRBJ1-2	TRBV7-2	ASRPTGTGGDGYT
12	TRBJ1-5	TRBV10-2	ASSELLLFQPQH
14	TRBJ2-5	TRBV6-2/TRBV6-3	ASRTTQQGSGETQY
9	TRBJ1-1	TRBV12-3/TRBV12-4	ASSLRAGAF